This T cell receptor (beta chain) appears in the sequencing data of a study of cytomegalovirus exposure and HLA in healthy donors. The study's findings and limits: Rarity characterized most TCR sequences, yet some public TCRs appeared in many donors.

Donors sampled were nominally healthy, though unrecorded immune exposures were likely. This CDR3 spans 13 amino acids. V trimming: 5 bases; J trimming: 6 bases; junction bases outside the gene matches: 9. Germline CDR1 and CDR2: GTSNPN and SVGIG (reference sequence). Of note for this clone: The antigen remains unidentified.

Primers: 60 Vbeta forward and 13 Jbeta reverse. Profiled with immunoSEQ multiplex PCR; TCRdb holds only in-frame clones, not every one. Among about 93,000 clones listed, more than 55% were seen once. The chain joins TRBV30 to TRBJ2-7, with 8 bases fitting TRBD2. Sequenced: PBMCs. The receptor was isolated from a boy younger than 18 in good health and CMV-seropositive. Here the CDR3 reads CAWGIGGVSEQYF. The CDR3, as DNA: TGTGCCTGGGGAATCGGGGGGGTGAGCGAGCAGTACTTC.